The 5 T cell receptor beta chains reported below all come from one sample, sequenced in a study of blood T cell repertoires in COVID-19. Using immunoSEQ multiplex PCR, the repertoire was profiled, and TCRdb retains in-frame clones only, with some absent. The sample holds roughly 150,000 clones, over 80% seen once. Specimen: peripheral blood. These receptors came from a woman older than 75 with active or convalescent COVID-19.

The V call is TRBV11-2, the J call TRBJ2-1, with D maybe TRBD2 (6 bases). The V gene's germline CDR1 is SGHAT and CDR2 FQNNGV. The CDR3 runs to 12 residues. With 5 bases removed from V and 15 bases from J, the gap between germline ends came to 17 bases. DNA for the CDR3: TGTGCCAGCAGCGCGGGACTTTTCCATCTGTTCTTC. This gives the protein CASSAGLFHLFF.

The rearrangement joins TRBV6-1 to TRBJ2-7; 10 nucleotides line up with TRBD1. This CDR3 has 14 residues. Germline V gene lookup returns CDR1 MNHNS and CDR2 SASEGT. Losses at the gene ends were 5 bases for V and 2 bases for J; bases not matched to a gene: 3. The CDR3 DNA sequence: TGTGCCAGCAGTCGGACAGGGGGACCCTACGAGCAGTACTTC. Its protein product is CASSRTGGPYEQYF.

This chain joins TRBV3-1 (or the pseudogene TRBV3-2) and TRBJ2-7; TRBD1 matches 9 bases. This CDR3 spans 14 amino acids. J gave up 3 bases and V 1 base, and 1 base lay outside the gene matches. Germline CDR1 reads LGHDT; CDR2 reads YNNKEL (reference sequence). The CDR3 region is CASSQGTGDYEQYF. The CDR3 DNA is TGTGCCAGCAGCCAAGGGACAGGGGACTACGAGCAGTACTTC.

CDR3 residues: CASSRDGGYEQYF. In DNA form, the CDR3 reads TGTGCCAGCAGCCGTGACGGGGGCTACGAGCAGTACTTC. The rearrangement uses TRBV6-4 and TRBJ2-7; tentative D call: TRBD2 (6 bases). There are 13 residues in the CDR3. Germline lookup yields CDR1 MRHNA and CDR2 SNTAGT. With 6 bases removed from V and 3 bases from J, the gap between germline ends came to 12 bases.

The chain is built from TRBV5-1 and TRBJ1-1; D may be TRBD1 (6 bases). CDR3 length: 15 residues. Trimming pared 0 bases from V and 0 bases from J, leaving 9 bases between. Germline V CDR1 and CDR2: SGHRS, YFSETQ. Written as DNA, the CDR3 is TGCGCCAGCAGCTTGGAGGCAGGGGTGAACACTGAAGCTTTCTTT. The encoded protein is CASSLEAGVNTEAFF.